These 27 T cell receptor beta chains share one sample of origin, sequenced in a study of cytomegalovirus exposure and HLA in healthy donors. Primers for the PCR totalled 60 Vbeta and 13 Jbeta. Here immunoSEQ multiplex PCR was the method, and the copy in TCRdb shows in-frame clones only, minus some. The table has around 90,000 clones, more than 65% seen once. Sequencing was performed on PBMCs. Receptor source: a human donor in good health.

The chain recombines TRBV29-1 with TRBJ1-4, with TRBD1 matching 9 bases. J gave up 7 bases and V 2 bases, and 8 bases lay outside the gene matches. The CDR3 runs to 15 residues. Looked up from germline, CDR1 is SQVTM and CDR2 is ANQGSEA. The CDR3 DNA is TGCAGCGTTGAATCGGGACAGGGACTAGGTGAAAAACTGTTTTTT. Encoded protein: CSVESGQGLGEKLFF.

This clone was detected only once. The rearrangement uses TRBV27 and TRBJ1-6, with unresolved D. V was clipped by 5 bases and J by 7 bases, with 12 bases between them. CDR1 and CDR2 from the germline V gene are MNHEY and SMNVEV (reference sequence). The CDR3 has 14 amino acids. The CDR3 bases are TGTGCCAGCAGTCCCCGAACTCGGAATTCACCCCTCCACTTT. It is translated as CASSPRTRNSPLHF.

This chain uses TRBV30 with TRBJ2-2, with TRBD2 matching over 13 bases. Germline CDR1 is GTSNPN and CDR2 is SVGIG (reference sequence). Trimming took 2 bases from V and 5 from J; bases not matched to a gene: 8. CDR3 length: 17 amino acids. The CDR3: CAWSSGLAGAGTGELFF. DNA for the CDR3: TGTGCCTGGAGTAGTGGACTAGCGGGGGCAGGGACCGGGGAGCTGTTTTTT.

The rearrangement uses TRBV25-1 and TRBJ2-3; 8 positions agree with TRBD2. Per germline, CDR1 MGHDK and CDR2 SYGVNS. CDR3 length: 16 amino acids. The junction had 3 bases not matched to a gene; V was cut back by 0 bases and J by 1 base. The DNA for the CDR3 is TGTGCCAGCAGTGAATACGGGAGGGCCGGCACAGATACGCAGTATTTT. Encoded protein: CASSEYGRAGTDTQYF.

J is TRBJ2-7 and V is TRBV9; 9 bases match TRBD1. The J segment lost 6 bases and the V segment lost 3 bases, leaving 10 bases of the junction unmatched. Germline V gives CDR1 SGDLS, CDR2 YYNGEE. CDR3 length equals 15 residues. CDR3 residues: CASSGRGTGSAEQYF. The CDR3 DNA sequence: TGTGCCAGCAGCGGGAGGGGGACAGGGTCCGCCGAGCAGTACTTC.

This clone has just a few counts. This sequence joins TRBV6-5 and TRBJ1-1; no reliable D call. Trimming cost V 7 bases and J 8 bases, with 20 bases left between them. CDR1 MNHEY and CDR2 SVGAGI come from the germline V gene. The CDR3 runs 14 residues. This chain's CDR3 is CASNTRGLAAEAFF. The CDR3 region has the DNA TGTGCCAGCAACACAAGAGGGCTGGCCGCGGAAGCTTTCTTT.

The V and J genes are TRBV28 and TRBJ1-1; perhaps TRBD1 as D (5 bases). The CDR3 length is 15 residues. The V end was cut by 4 bases, the J end by 5 bases, with 17 bases between. From germline, CDR1 is MDHEN and CDR2 SYDVKM. CDR3 protein: CASSSPQGGVTEAFF. The CDR3, as DNA: TGTGCCAGCAGTTCTCCTCAGGGAGGGGTGACTGAAGCTTTCTTT.

For this clone: Relative to the germline gene, one junction end is altered; a read error may explain this. The genes are TRBV5-6 and TRBJ2-5, with D possibly matching TRBD2 (5 bases). The CDR3 is made up of 10 amino acids. CDR1 is SGHDT, CDR2 YYEEEE, per germline. The CDR3 sequence is CASGKDSPNF. In DNA, the CDR3 is TGTGCCAGCGGGAAGGACTCCCCAAACTTC. Together with reference TRBV5-6 and TRBJ2-5, the CDR3 gives the full variable domain: DAGVTQSPTHLIKTRGQQVTLRCSPKSGHDTVSWYQQALGQGPQFIFQYYEEEERQRGNFPDRFSGHQFPNYSSELNVNALLLGDSALYLCASGKDSPNFGPGTRLLVL.

The V and J genes are TRBV19 and TRBJ2-1, with 8 positions matching TRBD2. The germline gives CDR1 LNHDA, CDR2 SQIVND (reference sequence). The CDR3 has 14 amino acids. With V trimmed by 4 bases and J by 10 bases, 9 bases remained unmatched. The CDR3 here is CASSTTPGGDEQFF. The CDR3 DNA reads TGTGCCAGTAGTACAACCCCGGGGGGGGACGAGCAGTTCTTC.

The chain joins TRBV5-4 to TRBJ2-5; D perhaps matches TRBD2 (6 bases). Germline lookup yields CDR1 SGHNT and CDR2 YYREEE (reference sequence). Trimming pared 3 bases from V and 4 bases from J, leaving 13 bases between. The CDR3 sequence is 14 residues long. The CDR3 loop is CASSYARLGETQYF. CDR3 nucleotides: TGTGCCAGCAGCTACGCTAGACTAGGAGAGACCCAGTACTTC.

This clone has a handful of counts. This chain connects TRBV5-1 to TRBJ1-4; possible D gene TRBD1, 6 bases. V was shortened by 4 bases and J by 0 bases, with 10 bases between the two germline ends. This CDR3 has 15 amino acids. Looked up from germline, CDR1 is SGHRS and CDR2 is YFSETQ. The CDR3 here is CASSVDSTTNEKLFF. CDR3 DNA: TGCGCCAGCAGCGTGGACAGCACAACTAATGAAAAACTGTTTTTT.

The J gene is TRBJ1-2, the V gene TRBV6-6, with D possibly TRBD1 on 5 matching bases. CDR1 is MNHNY, CDR2 SVGAGI, per germline (reference sequence). There are 15 residues in the CDR3. V was trimmed by 6 bases and J by 1 base, leaving 15 bases between them. For the CDR3, the DNA is TGTGCCAGCAGACCCCCGGGACTCATTAACTATGGCTACACCTTC. Translation gives CASRPPGLINYGYTF.

V and J are TRBV9 and TRBJ2-3; unclear D gene. Germline values: CDR1 SGDLS, CDR2 YYNGEE. Trimming pared 0 bases from V and 0 bases from J, leaving 11 bases between. The CDR3 runs 16 residues. The CDR3 is CASSVGVTGSTDTQYF. CDR3 coding DNA: TGTGCCAGCAGCGTAGGAGTCACGGGTAGCACAGATACGCAGTATTTT.

CDR3 region: CASSQSGSGRDNEQFF. The CDR3 DNA reads TGTGCCAGCAGCCAGTCCGGCAGCGGGAGGGACAATGAGCAGTTCTTC. The chain joins TRBV14 to TRBJ2-1, with TRBD2 matching 10 bases. V lost 3 bases and J lost 5; bases outside the gene matches: 7. The length of the CDR3 is 16 residues. Per germline, CDR1 SGHDN and CDR2 FVKESK. Complete variable domain (other parts from reference TRBV14 and TRBJ2-1): EAGVTQFPSHSVIEKGQTVTLRCDPISGHDNLYWYRRVMGKEIKFLLHFVKESKQDESGMPNNRFLAERTGGTYSTLKVQPAELEDSGVYFCASSQSGSGRDNEQFFGPGTRLTVL.

J is TRBJ1-1 and V is TRBV5-6; 8 bases map to TRBD1. Trimming took 4 bases from V and 10 from J; bases not matched to a gene: 12. The CDR3 extends over 14 amino acids. The germline CDR1 and CDR2 sequences are SGHDT and YYEEEE. CDR3 in amino acids: CASSLGQGGLGAFF. The CDR3 DNA is TGTGCCAGCAGCCTCGGACAGGGTGGGTTAGGAGCTTTCTTT.

The chain combines TRBV5-6 with TRBJ2-1; TRBD1 agrees at 8 bases. The CDR3 runs to 13 residues. Germline V gives CDR1 SGHDT, CDR2 YYEEEE. V shed 3 bases and J 8 bases; nucleotides not matched to a gene: 4. CDR3 DNA: TGTGCCAGCAGCTACGACAGGGGAGATGAGCAGTTCTTC. Its protein is CASSYDRGDEQFF.

This clone was recorded a few times. J is TRBJ2-5 and V is TRBV7-2; TRBD2 agrees at 7 bases. The tail of the sequence fits TRBJ2-7 better, so the J call may be wrong. This CDR3 comprises 17 residues. Germline V gene data show CDR1 as SGHTA and CDR2 as FQGNSA. DNA of the CDR3: TGTGCCAGCAGCTTTTGGTTAAGCGGGGCTACGGTCCACGAGCAGTACTTC. It is translated as CASSFWLSGATVHEQYF.

This rearrangement joins TRBV28 to TRBJ2-5, with D possibly TRBD1 on 5 matching bases. This CDR3 is built from 16 residues. In germline, CDR1 is MDHEN, CDR2 SYDVKM. V was pared by 2 bases and J by 4 bases, with 17 bases between. The CDR3 sequence: CASSLPGNNIVETQYF. In nucleotides, the CDR3 is TGTGCCAGCAGTTTACCAGGGAATAATATTGTAGAGACCCAGTACTTC.

The V and J genes are TRBV27 and TRBJ1-2; D might be TRBD1 (6 bases). Between the trimmed V and J ends, which lost 3 bases and 4 bases, there was a span of 18 bases. Germline assignment: CDR1 MNHEY and CDR2 SMNVEV (reference sequence). This CDR3 comprises 16 residues. The CDR3 DNA is TGTGCCAGCAGTTTCGTAACAGGGATTCAACTCTATGGCTACACCTTC. Encoded protein: CASSFVTGIQLYGYTF.

About this clone: Germline and junction disagree at one end, which may indicate a read error. This chain joins TRBV5-1 and TRBJ2-7; a weak D match, TRBD2 (6 bases). The CDR3 length is 12 residues. Germline lookup yields CDR1 SGHRS and CDR2 YFSETQ. The CDR3 is CASKGLSNEQYF. The CDR3 coding sequence is TGCGCCAGCAAGGGACTCTCCAACGAGCAGTACTTC. The full variable domain, its missing parts supplied by reference TRBV5-1 and TRBJ2-7, is KAGVTQTPRYLIKTRGQQVTLSCSPISGHRSVSWYQQTPGQGLQFLFEYFSETQRNKGNFPGRFSGRQFSNSRSEMNVSTLELGDSALYLCASKGLSNEQYFGPGTRLTVT.

The chain employs TRBV5-6 and TRBJ1-1; D may be TRBD1 (6 bases). V lost 1 base, J lost 1 base, and 11 bases lay in between. This CDR3 region has 15 residues. The germline gives CDR1 SGHDT, CDR2 YYEEEE. The CDR3 region has the DNA TGTGCCAGCAGCTTGAGTAGAGGGGGGAACACTGAAGCTTTCTTT. This gives the protein CASSLSRGGNTEAFF.

V is TRBV7-9 and J is TRBJ2-3; the D gene is possibly TRBD1 (5 bases). Trimming shortened V by 1 base and J by 5 bases, and 10 bases separated the two germline ends. Germline V CDR1 and CDR2: SEHNR, FQNEAQ (reference sequence). The CDR3 spans 14 residues. CDR3 sequence: CASSLEGRIDTQYF. CDR3 in DNA: TGTGCCAGCAGCTTAGAGGGGCGCATAGATACGCAGTATTTT.

The chain is built from TRBV7-8 and TRBJ1-4; 7 bases are shared with TRBD1. The CDR3 is 16 amino acids. The germline CDR1 and CDR2 sequences are SGHVS and FQNEAQ. V lost 0 bases to trimming and J lost 3 bases; unmatched junction nucleotides: 4. The CDR3 DNA is TGTGCCAGCAGCTTAGCCCTCGGGACAGCTAATGAAAAACTGTTTTTT. Its translation is CASSLALGTANEKLFF.

V usage is TRBV11-3 and J usage is TRBJ2-7; 9 bases map to TRBD1. The germline V gene has CDR1 SGHNT and CDR2 YENEEA. V was pared by 4 bases and J by 4 bases, with 8 bases of the junction left unmatched. This CDR3 has 15 residues. Here the CDR3 reads CASSSPGQGVYEQYF. The CDR3 DNA follows: TGTGCCAGCAGCTCCCCGGGACAGGGTGTGTACGAGCAGTACTTC.

The J gene is TRBJ2-5, the V gene TRBV2, with D perhaps TRBD2 (6 bases). The CDR3 extends over 15 amino acids. The V gene lost 7 bases and the J gene lost 12 bases, with 27 bases spanning the gap. Germline CDR1 and CDR2: SNHLY and FYNNEI. CDR3 amino acids: CASTKNRIAERKKYF. The CDR3 coding sequence is TGTGCCAGCACCAAAAACCGAATAGCGGAGAGGAAAAAGTACTTC.

J is TRBJ2-7 and V is TRBV5-6, with 10 bases lining up with TRBD1. The V segment lost 4 bases and the J segment 6 bases; nucleotides outside the gene matches: 13. The CDR3 spans 16 residues. Germline loops: CDR1 SGHDT, CDR2 YYEEEE. Here the CDR3 reads CASSVPGGTGVPEQYF. The DNA for the CDR3 is TGTGCCAGCAGCGTCCCGGGGGGGACAGGGGTCCCCGAGCAGTACTTC. The variable domain in full, with the rest retrieved from reference TRBV5-6 and TRBJ2-7, is DAGVTQSPTHLIKTRGQQVTLRCSPKSGHDTVSWYQQALGQGPQFIFQYYEEEERQRGNFPDRFSGHQFPNYSSELNVNALLLGDSALYLCASSVPGGTGVPEQYFGPGTRLTVT.

The chain employs TRBV5-6 and TRBJ2-2; 7 bases map to TRBD2. From germline, CDR1 is SGHDT and CDR2 YYEEEE. The V segment lost 9 bases and the J segment 5 bases; nucleotides outside the gene matches: 16. The CDR3 loop spans 16 amino acids. DNA of the CDR3: TGTGCCAACAGTACGTTGATAGGGAGGGAAACCGGGGAGCTGTTTTTT. It codes for CANSTLIGRETGELFF.